This entry describes one T cell receptor (beta chain). What it recognizes is unknown. This record comes from a study of PD-1 blockade in classical Hodgkin lymphoma. Time point in this sample: newly diagnosed, previously untreated cHL patient sample. CD4+ T cells were purified from thawed PBMCs by negative selection. Study-wide results and caveats: Reported baseline diversity: healthy donors highest, relapsed/refractory patients lowest. Prior therapy or disease activity may underlie the repertoire differences, whose causes remain undefined.

The CDR3 extends over 13 amino acids. The germline CDR1 and CDR2 sequences are MNHNS and SASEGT. V gave up 6 bases and J gave up 5 bases; unmatched junction bases: 4. This table comes from immunoSEQ multiplex PCR, and its TCRdb copy is limited to in-frame clones, with some not included. The repertoire holds more than 25,000 clones, about 90% seen once, with around 0.33% in the top ten. The source of this sequence is a human donor with classical Hodgkin lymphoma. The material sequenced was CD4+ T cells from blood. The V call is TRBV6-1, the J call TRBJ2-5; 9 positions match TRBD1. The CDR3 region has the DNA TGTGCCAGCAGAACAGGGGGCTCGGAGACCCAGTACTTC. Protein sequence: CASRTGGSETQYF.